This T cell receptor (beta chain) was obtained from a study of glioma-infiltrating T cells after dendritic cell vaccination. Turning to the study itself: Patients had newly diagnosed or recurrent glioblastoma and received dendritic cell vaccines. Patients received three intradermal dendritic cell vaccine injections at biweekly intervals.

Time point here: after dendritic cell vaccination, including at tumor progression/relapse. In germline, CDR1 is MNHEY, CDR2 SVGAGI. CDR3 length: 14 residues. V shed 4 bases and J 5 bases; nucleotides not matched to a gene: 7. Assay used: immunoSEQ multiplex PCR; TCRdb lists only in-frame clones, some missing. The sample carries about 58,000 clones, roughly 84% recorded once. The specimen was blood, collected after dendritic cell vaccination. The chain couples TRBV6-5 to TRBJ2-7; 8 bases line up with TRBD1. The TCR sequence derives from a human donor with glioblastoma. The CDR3 bases are TGTGCCAGCAGTTCCAGGACAGGGAGCGACGAGCAGTACTTC. Translating gives CASSSRTGSDEQYF.